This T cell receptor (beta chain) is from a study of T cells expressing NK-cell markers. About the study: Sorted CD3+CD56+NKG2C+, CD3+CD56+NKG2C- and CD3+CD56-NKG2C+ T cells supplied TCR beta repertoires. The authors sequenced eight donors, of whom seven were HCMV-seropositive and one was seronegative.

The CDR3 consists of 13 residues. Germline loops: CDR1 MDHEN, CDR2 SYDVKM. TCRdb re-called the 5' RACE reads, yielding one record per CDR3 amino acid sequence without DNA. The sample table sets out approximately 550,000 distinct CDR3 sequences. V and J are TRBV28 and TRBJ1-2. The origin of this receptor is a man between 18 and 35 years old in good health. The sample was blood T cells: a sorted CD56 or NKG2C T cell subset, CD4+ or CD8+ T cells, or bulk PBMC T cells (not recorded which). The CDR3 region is CASRLEANYGYTF.